This T cell receptor beta chain originates from a study of shared clonotypes between healthy human individuals (TCRdb year 2020). About the full investigation: The cohort included a few men and a couple of women between 18 and 49 years of age. Per donor, three plates each were used for CD4 naive and CD4 memory, two for CD8 naive, and one for CD8 memory. Blood TCR repertoires of about 5 healthy adults were deeply sequenced to estimate repertoire size and the extent of clonotype sharing between individuals. Libraries were prepared and TCR repertoires were sequenced by different laboratories using diverse techniques, in order to increase sequencing depth and limit assay-specific biases. Between about 0.94 and 8.9 billion PBMCs per donor were obtained by leukapheresis.

Here is what the overall study found, with its caveats: Sharing across a handful of donors was observed for around 5% of naive CD4, 3% to 3.5% of naive CD8, about 2.5% of memory CD4, and about 0.38% of memory CD8 clonotypes. Only blood was sampled, and tissue TCR repertoires likely differ from those in blood. Larger estimated clonotype richness was generally found for naive subsets than for memory subsets. Based on pairwise subsampling, the degree of clonotype sharing among donors was expected to be affected by sequencing depth. Clonotypes shared by all four sorted-subset donors showed higher generation probabilities than non-shared clonotypes. The small number of donors limited the genetic and exposure-history diversity represented. Incomplete sequencing was indicated by rarefaction of sorted-subset datasets, despite the large sequencing depth.

Trimmed from V: 2 bases; trimmed from J: 3 bases; junction bases lacking a gene match: 8. The CDR3 holds 15 amino acids from the cysteine to the phenylalanine. Of the read, only the CDR3 DNA is kept; its 45 bases are in frame from base 1. CDR1 is given as SQVTM and CDR2 as ANQGSEA, both from the germline V gene. This clone appeared once. This receptor's antigen is unknown. Nothing much larger sits one base from this clone, and base qualities are not available. CD8 naive samples were obtained by positive selection for CCR7 among CD45RO-negative cells, yielding a CD45RA+CCR7+ population from which TemRA cells were excluded. Donors were healthy HIV-negative adults with no recently reported acute infections or vaccinations. All donors were Caucasian adults living in Nashville, Tennessee, USA. After blood collection by leukapheresis, PBMCs were isolated using Ficoll-Histopaque density gradient centrifugation and then cryopreserved in the vapor phase of liquid nitrogen. Analytical flow cytometry was used to check the purity and quantity of every magnetically sorted T cell population. Each sorted fraction had its genomic DNA isolated and then quantified by UV absorbance on a Nanodrop 2000c.

TCR CDR3 regions were amplified from genomic DNA by multiplex PCR using the deep immunoSEQ assay. Extracted genomic DNA from each cell subset was spread evenly across all wells of several immunoSEQ 96-well plates, with each plate serving as a replicate. For sorted subsets, each replicate PCR was loaded with about 0.2 ug genomic DNA, equivalent to 30,000 or so T cell genomes. Purified libraries were quantified with a Qubit 3.0 fluorometer, sized on a Bioanalyzer 2100, and re-quantified with the KAPA Library Quantification kit. Each immunoSEQ 96-well plate was sequenced on its own single-read 150-cycle Illumina NextSeq 550 flow cell. Processing in the source paper ran as follows. Because only junctional sequences without quality scores were contained in the immunoSEQ output, filtering matching that applied to full-length reads could not be performed. To assign V/J genes and CDR3, sequences were annotated using PyIR, a Python wrapper for IgBLAST v1.9, with IMGT germline references. Any read was removed if the V/J assignment was weak (E-value above 1e-6), the CDR3 was missing, or the read contained stop codons, out-of-frame junctions, or ambiguous translated residues. V3J clonotypes were defined as sequences sharing the same inferred V gene, J gene, and CDR3 amino acid sequence. Percentage overlap between repertoires was calculated by dividing the number of shared unique clonotypes by the size of the smaller repertoire. Richness of each repertoire was evaluated using RTK rarefaction, the Chao1 estimator, and Recon v2.1 estimates of unobserved clonotypes. Generation probabilities for all TCRbeta clonotypes obtained by the gDNA method from several donors were computed using OLGA. As stored in TCRdb, this immuneACCESS dataset retains in-frame rearrangements with V and J assigned. A fraction of the clones does not appear; measured against another copy, unresolved V genes explain less than half of the discrepancy, and the remainder lacks a known reason. That table gives V, J and clone size, and the DNA gave D and trimming. Counted in this sample were around 620,000 clones; 85% to 95% of them appeared once. The ten top clones hold over 0.095% of the sample.

The receptor's source is a woman in her thirties in good health. Sequencing used naive CD8+ T cells sorted from blood. Per the publication, the cell subset or site label means: CD45RA+CCR7+. The chain employs TRBV29-1 and TRBJ2-7; TRBD2 matches 9 bases in the middle. The DNA sequence is given as TGCAGCGTTGAATCCCCCGGGACTAGCAGCTACGAGCAGTACTTC. The translation is CSVESPGTSSYEQYF.